A selection of T cell receptor beta chains follows, all from one sample in a study of blood T cell repertoires in COVID-19. Measured with immunoSEQ multiplex PCR; TCRdb has only the in-frame clones, and not every one. The sample yields tens of thousands of clones, approximately 90% seen once. Sample: peripheral blood. These receptors all come from a woman aged 55 to 70 with active COVID-19. Both conserved end residues are part of each CDR3. A D gene is named only where the DNA matches it firmly. Size values are once, few and many counts, or a class for expanded clones, and some rows have none.

J gene,V gene,D gene,clone size,CDR3 protein,CDR3 DNA
TRBJ2-7,TRBV24-1,TRBD1,NA,CATSDGTGVSYEQYF,TGTGCCACCAGTGATGGGACAGGGGTTTCCTACGAGCAGTACTTC
TRBJ2-7,TRBV28,TRBD1,NA,CASIPARQGPGEQYF,TGTGCCAGCATCCCGGCGCGACAGGGGCCGGGAGAGCAGTACTTC
TRBJ2-5,TRBV28,NA,NA,CASSLAGDEETQYF,TGTGCCAGCAGTTTAGCAGGGGATGAGGAGACCCAGTACTTC
TRBJ2-3,TRBV25-1,NA,NA,CASSPSRTTHTDTQYF,TGTGCCAGCAGTCCCTCTAGGACTACCCACACAGATACGCAGTATTTT
TRBJ2-2,TRBV28,NA,NA,CATRSGGELFF,TGTGCCACTCGGAGTGGCGGGGAGCTGTTTTTT
TRBJ1-1,TRBV28,NA,medium-sized,CASRDGGTEAFF,TGTGCCAGCAGGGACGGGGGGACTGAAGCTTTCTTT
TRBJ2-7,TRBV7-2,TRBD1,NA,CASSGGPGTGSYEQYF,TGTGCCAGCAGCGGAGGCCCCGGGACAGGGTCCTACGAGCAGTACTTC
TRBJ2-7,TRBV7-9,TRBD2,NA,CASNWASGSSYEQYF,TGTGCCAGCAACTGGGCTAGCGGGAGCTCCTACGAGCAGTACTTC
TRBJ1-4,TRBV5-1,TRBD1,NA,CASSLEQGNEKLFF,TGCGCCAGCAGCTTGGAACAGGGGAATGAAAAACTGTTTTTT
TRBJ2-1,TRBV4-1,NA,NA,CASSHQQGFPYNEQFF,TGCGCCAGCAGCCATCAACAGGGTTTTCCCTACAATGAGCAGTTCTTC
TRBJ1-2,TRBV7-2,TRBD1,NA,CASSSDRDYGYTF,TGTGCCAGCAGTTCGGACAGGGACTATGGCTACACCTTC
TRBJ2-2,TRBV28,NA,NA,CASSLLADRGLGELFF,TGTGCCAGCAGTTTATTGGCGGATAGAGGTCTCGGGGAGCTGTTTTTT
TRBJ1-5,TRBV7-8,TRBD1,NA,CASSTQTGGFSTQPQHF,TGTGCCAGCAGCACACAGACAGGGGGGTTTTCGACTCAGCCCCAGCATTTT
TRBJ1-2,TRBV28,TRBD1,NA,CASSGTGEGETF,TGTGCCAGCAGTGGGACAGGGGAGGGGGAAACCTTC
TRBJ2-7,TRBV5-8,NA,NA,CASSPRGRWGVLVYEQYF,TGTGCCAGCAGCCCGCGGGGCCGTTGGGGGGTCTTGGTTTACGAGCAGTACTTC
TRBJ2-5,TRBV7-9,TRBD2,NA,CASSWTSDGETQYF,TGTGCCAGCAGTTGGACTAGCGATGGAGAGACCCAGTACTTC
TRBJ1-1,TRBV4-1,NA,NA,CASSQGGVHTEAFF,TGCGCCAGCAGCCAAGGGGGAGTGCACACTGAAGCTTTCTTT
TRBJ1-5,TRBV19,TRBD1,NA,CASSTGRGVQPQHF,TGTGCCAGTAGTACCGGCAGGGGGGTTCAGCCCCAGCATTTT
TRBJ2-1,TRBV6-6,TRBD1,NA,CAGKGRGLSEQFF,TGTGCCGGGAAGGGCAGGGGGCTTAGTGAGCAGTTCTTC
TRBJ2-5,TRBV3-1/TRBV3-2,NA,NA,CASSPIGSPASPQETQYF,TGTGCCAGCAGCCCTATCGGTTCCCCTGCCTCCCCTCAAGAGACCCAGTACTTC
TRBJ1-1,TRBV3-1/TRBV3-2,NA,NA,CASSQVGSGTEAFF,TGTGCCAGCAGCCAAGTGGGGTCGGGAACTGAAGCTTTCTTT
TRBJ2-1,TRBV7-8,TRBD1,NA,CASILSRDSYNEQFF,TGTGCCAGCATCCTTAGCCGGGACAGCTACAATGAGCAGTTCTTC
TRBJ1-1,TRBV28,NA,NA,CGSGPVNTEAFF,TGTGGGTCCGGTCCGGTGAACACTGAAGCTTTCTTT
TRBJ1-3,TRBV11-2,NA,NA,CASSLGRGMWAGNTIYF,TGTGCCAGCAGCTTAGGTCGGGGGATGTGGGCTGGAAACACCATATATTTT
TRBJ2-3,TRBV10-3,NA,NA,CAISVGAGAFTDTQYF,TGTGCCATCAGTGTAGGGGCAGGGGCCTTCACAGATACGCAGTATTTT
TRBJ1-2,TRBV19,TRBD1,NA,CASTTGGNYGYTF,TGTGCCAGTACGACAGGGGGAAACTATGGCTACACCTTC
TRBJ1-5,TRBV6-5,NA,NA,CASSFTSRAGQPQHF,TGTGCCAGCAGTTTCACCTCCAGGGCTGGGCAGCCCCAGCATTTT
TRBJ1-1,TRBV5-4,NA,NA,CASSLGLMNTEAFF,TGTGCCAGCAGCTTGGGACTCATGAACACTGAAGCTTTCTTT
TRBJ2-5,TRBV3-1/TRBV3-2,TRBD2,NA,CASSQRLSSGRETQYF,TGTGCCAGCAGCCAAAGGCTAAGTAGCGGGAGGGAGACCCAGTACTTC
TRBJ2-5,TRBV7-9,TRBD1,NA,CASSSAGTGEYF,TGTGCCAGCAGCTCCGCCGGGACAGGGGAGTACTTC
TRBJ1-2,TRBV28,TRBD1,NA,CASSLSDRVGYTF,TGTGCCAGCAGTTTATCGGACAGGGTAGGCTACACCTTC
TRBJ2-1,TRBV7-8,TRBD2,NA,CASSPRGREANEQFF,TGTGCCAGCAGCCCTCGAGGGCGGGAGGCCAATGAGCAGTTCTTC
TRBJ2-5,TRBV7-9,TRBD1,few,CASSSRTGQETQYF,TGTGCCAGCAGCTCTCGGACAGGGCAAGAGACCCAGTACTTC
TRBJ2-1,TRBV18,TRBD1,NA,CASSRGTGTYNEQFF,TGTGCCAGCTCACGGGGGACAGGAACCTACAATGAGCAGTTCTTC
TRBJ2-7,TRBV3-1/TRBV3-2,NA,NA,CASSQMGSWEVEQYF,TGTGCCAGCAGCCAAATGGGGAGCTGGGAGGTGGAGCAGTACTTC
TRBJ1-6,TRBV4-1,TRBD1,NA,CASSPRPGQGNSPLHF,TGCGCCAGCAGCCCACGACCGGGACAGGGTAATTCACCCCTCCACTTT
TRBJ2-3,TRBV29-1,NA,NA,CSVPSVWSTDTQYF,TGCAGCGTTCCTAGCGTATGGAGCACAGATACGCAGTATTTT
TRBJ1-2,TRBV6-6,NA,NA,CASRQQGLDGYTF,TGTGCCAGCAGGCAACAGGGTCTCGATGGCTACACCTTC
TRBJ2-7,TRBV28,TRBD2,NA,CASSPGLAAREQYF,TGTGCCAGCAGCCCGGGACTAGCGGCGAGGGAGCAGTACTTC
TRBJ1-1,TRBV7-9,NA,NA,CASSLETGTEAFF,TGTGCCAGCAGCTTAGAAACCGGGACTGAAGCTTTCTTT
TRBJ2-7,TRBV4-1,TRBD2,once,CASSQDFLAGGNSYEQYF,TGCGCCAGCAGCCAAGATTTCCTAGCGGGAGGCAACTCCTACGAGCAGTACTTC
TRBJ2-2,TRBV14,TRBD1,NA,CASSHHTGGPGELFF,TGTGCCAGCAGCCACCACACAGGGGGCCCCGGGGAGCTGTTTTTT
TRBJ2-1,TRBV3-1/TRBV3-2,TRBD2,NA,CASSRRTASGTNEQFF,TGTGCCAGCAGCCGAAGAACGGCTAGCGGGACCAATGAGCAGTTCTTC
TRBJ2-1,TRBV9,TRBD2,NA,CASSIPGTSGHNEQFF,TGTGCCAGCAGCATACCCGGGACTAGCGGGCACAATGAGCAGTTCTTC
TRBJ2-5,TRBV5-5,NA,NA,CASSKQAYQETQYF,TGTGCCAGCTCTAAACAGGCGTACCAAGAGACCCAGTACTTC
TRBJ2-6,TRBV30,NA,NA,CAWSVVAGVGANVLTF,TGTGCCTGGAGTGTCGTCGCAGGGGTTGGGGCCAACGTCCTGACTTTC
TRBJ2-7,TRBV25-1,NA,NA,CASSEVPREQYF,TGTGCCAGCAGTGAAGTGCCCAGGGAGCAGTACTTC
TRBJ2-2,TRBV3-1/TRBV3-2,TRBD2,NA,CASSQERATSGIGAGELFF,TGTGCCAGCAGCCAAGAGAGGGCGACTAGCGGGATCGGGGCCGGGGAGCTGTTTTTT
TRBJ1-2,TRBV6-5,NA,NA,CASSPEGAGANGYTF,TGTGCCAGCAGTCCGGAAGGGGCAGGGGCGAATGGCTACACCTTC
TRBJ1-5,TRBV19,TRBD1,NA,CASSIYRGGQPQHF,TGTGCCAGTAGTATATACAGGGGGGGACAGCCCCAGCATTTT
TRBJ2-2,TRBV6-5,TRBD1,once,CASRPDRVGGELFF,TGTGCCAGCAGACCGGACAGGGTGGGCGGGGAGCTGTTTTTT
TRBJ1-6,TRBV6-1,NA,NA,CASSEGLNSPLHF,TGTGCCAGCAGTGAGGGCCTTAATTCACCCCTCCACTTT